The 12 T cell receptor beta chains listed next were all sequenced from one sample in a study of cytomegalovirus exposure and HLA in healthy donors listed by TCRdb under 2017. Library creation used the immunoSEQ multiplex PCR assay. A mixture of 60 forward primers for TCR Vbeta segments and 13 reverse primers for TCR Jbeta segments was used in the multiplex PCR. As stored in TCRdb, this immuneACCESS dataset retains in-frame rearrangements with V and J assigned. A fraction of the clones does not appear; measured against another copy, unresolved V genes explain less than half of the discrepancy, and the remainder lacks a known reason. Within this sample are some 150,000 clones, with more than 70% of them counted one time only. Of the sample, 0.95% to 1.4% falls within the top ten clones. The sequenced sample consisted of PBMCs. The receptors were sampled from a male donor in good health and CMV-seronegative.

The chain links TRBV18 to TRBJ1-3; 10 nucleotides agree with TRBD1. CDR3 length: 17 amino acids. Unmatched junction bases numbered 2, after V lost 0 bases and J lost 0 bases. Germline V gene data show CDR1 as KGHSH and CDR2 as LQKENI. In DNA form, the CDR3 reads TGTGCCAGCTCACCACCGGACAGGGGGTTCTCTGGAAACACCATATATTTT. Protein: CASSPPDRGFSGNTIYF.

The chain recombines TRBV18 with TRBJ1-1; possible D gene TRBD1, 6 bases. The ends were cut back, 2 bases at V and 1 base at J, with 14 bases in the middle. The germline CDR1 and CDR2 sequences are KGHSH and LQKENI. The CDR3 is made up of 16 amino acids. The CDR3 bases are TGTGCCAGCTCACCAATATTGTCAGGGGAGAACACTGAAGCTTTCTTT. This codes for CASSPILSGENTEAFF.

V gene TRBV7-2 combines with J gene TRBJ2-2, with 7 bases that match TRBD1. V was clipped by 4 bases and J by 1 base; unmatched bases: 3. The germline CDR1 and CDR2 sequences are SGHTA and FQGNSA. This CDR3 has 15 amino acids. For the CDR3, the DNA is TGTGCCAGCAGCTCCCGACAGGGGAACACCGGGGAGCTGTTTTTT. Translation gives CASSSRQGNTGELFF.

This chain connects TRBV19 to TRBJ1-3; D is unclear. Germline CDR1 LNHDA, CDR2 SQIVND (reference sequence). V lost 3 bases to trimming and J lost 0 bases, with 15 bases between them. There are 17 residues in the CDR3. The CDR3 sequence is CASSIISGGLSGNTIYF. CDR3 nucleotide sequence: TGTGCCAGTAGTATTATCTCTGGCGGGCTCTCTGGAAACACCATATATTTT.

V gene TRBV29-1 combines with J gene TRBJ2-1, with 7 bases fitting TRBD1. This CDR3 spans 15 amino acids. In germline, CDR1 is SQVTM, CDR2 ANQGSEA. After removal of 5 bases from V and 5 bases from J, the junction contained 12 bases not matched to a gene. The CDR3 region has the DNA TGCAGCGTTAACAGGGGCCCTGCTCAGGACAATGAGCAGTTCTTC. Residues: CSVNRGPAQDNEQFF.

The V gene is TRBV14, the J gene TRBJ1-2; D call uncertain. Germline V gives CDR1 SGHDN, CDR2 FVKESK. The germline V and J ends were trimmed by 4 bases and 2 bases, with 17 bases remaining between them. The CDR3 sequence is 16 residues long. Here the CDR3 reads CASSPYPPMENYGYTF. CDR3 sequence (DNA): TGTGCCAGCAGCCCATACCCTCCCATGGAGAACTATGGCTACACCTTC. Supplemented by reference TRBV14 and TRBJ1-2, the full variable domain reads EAGVTQFPSHSVIEKGQTVTLRCDPISGHDNLYWYRRVMGKEIKFLLHFVKESKQDESGMPNNRFLAERTGGTYSTLKVQPAELEDSGVYFCASSPYPPMENYGYTFGSGTRLTVV.

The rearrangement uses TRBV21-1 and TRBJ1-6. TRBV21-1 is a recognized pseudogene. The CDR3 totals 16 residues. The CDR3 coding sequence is TGTGCCAGCAGCACCCTCGGGAGGAGGGCTGTGTCACCCCTCCACTTT. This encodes CASSTLGRRAVSPLHF.

The CDR3 reads CASTLGQGRNQPQHF. In nucleotides, the CDR3 is TGTGCCAGTACTCTGGGACAGGGCAGGAATCAGCCCCAGCATTTT. This chain links TRBV19 with TRBJ1-5; 9 nucleotides align to TRBD1. Germline-derived CDR1 and CDR2 are LNHDA and SQIVND (reference sequence). V lost 7 bases to trimming and J lost 4 bases; unmatched junction nucleotides: 8. The CDR3 is 15 amino acids. The variable domain in full, with the rest retrieved from reference TRBV19 and TRBJ1-5, is DGGITQSPKYLFRKEGQNVTLSCEQNLNHDAMYWYRQDPGQGLRLIYYSQIVNDFQKGDIAEGYSVSREKKESFPLTVTSAQKNPTAFYLCASTLGQGRNQPQHFGDGTRLSIL.

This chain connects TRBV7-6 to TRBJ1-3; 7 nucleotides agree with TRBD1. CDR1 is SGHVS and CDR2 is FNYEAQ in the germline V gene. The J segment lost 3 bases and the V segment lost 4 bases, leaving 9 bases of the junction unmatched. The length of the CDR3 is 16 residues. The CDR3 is CASSYIQGGGGNTIYF. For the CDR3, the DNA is TGTGCCAGCAGCTATATTCAGGGGGGAGGTGGAAACACCATATATTTT.

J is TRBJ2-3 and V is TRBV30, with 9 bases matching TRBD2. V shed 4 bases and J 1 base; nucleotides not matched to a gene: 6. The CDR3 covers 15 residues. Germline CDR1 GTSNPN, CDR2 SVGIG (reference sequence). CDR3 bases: TGTGCCTGGACCCGCGGGGGGGCCCGCACAGATACGCAGTATTTT. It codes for CAWTRGGARTDTQYF.

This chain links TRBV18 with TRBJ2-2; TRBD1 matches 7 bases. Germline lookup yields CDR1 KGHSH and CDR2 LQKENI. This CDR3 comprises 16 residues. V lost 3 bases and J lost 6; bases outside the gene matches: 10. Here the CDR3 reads CASSPDRSTHPGELFF. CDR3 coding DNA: TGTGCCAGCTCACCGGACAGGTCAACCCACCCCGGGGAGCTGTTTTTT.

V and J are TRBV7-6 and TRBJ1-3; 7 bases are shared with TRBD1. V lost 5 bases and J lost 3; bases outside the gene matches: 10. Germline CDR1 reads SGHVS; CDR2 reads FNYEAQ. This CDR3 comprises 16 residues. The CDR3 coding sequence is TGTGCCAGCAGCATGGAGAGGGGGCAAGTTGGAAACACCATATATTTT. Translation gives CASSMERGQVGNTIYF.